The 2 T cell receptor beta chains in this list originate from one sample, sequenced in a study of blood T cell repertoires in COVID-19. Assay used: immunoSEQ multiplex PCR; TCRdb lists only in-frame clones, some missing. The table lists approximately 330,000 clones, approximately 86% of them singletons, with approximately 4.4% in the top ten. The source material was PBMCs or T cells enriched from blood (not recorded which). The receptors were sampled from a woman aged 40-49 years with acute COVID-19.

V usage is TRBV12-5 and J usage is TRBJ1-1; the D is unclear. The CDR3 length is 15 residues. Germline V gene data show CDR1 as LGHNT and CDR2 as FRNRAP. Trimming stripped 7 bases from V and 0 bases from J, with 15 bases between. The CDR3 DNA is TGTGCTAGTGTTGATCGGAGGTTAATGAACACTGAAGCTTTCTTT. Amino acids: CASVDRRLMNTEAFF. Variable domain in full (rest from reference TRBV12-5 and TRBJ1-1): DARVTQTPRHKVTEMGQEVTMRCQPILGHNTVFWYRQTMMQGLELLAYFRNRAPLDDSGMPKDRFSAEMPDATLATLKIQPSEPRDSAVYFCASVDRRLMNTEAFFGQGTRLTVV.

The chain is built from TRBV6-5 and TRBJ1-1; D remains unclear. V shed 6 bases and J shed 0 bases, with 8 bases lying between them. The CDR3 extends over 13 amino acids. Germline V gene lookup returns CDR1 MNHEY and CDR2 SVGAGI. The CDR3, as DNA: TGTGCCAGCAGGCCCTCTATGAACACTGAAGCTTTCTTT. This gives the protein CASRPSMNTEAFF.